A single T cell receptor beta chain is shown here with its context. The data derive from a study of blood T cell repertoires in COVID-19. Across the whole study: PBMCs, B-cell-depleted T cells, or T cells provided the cDNA or gDNA that made up the material.

In the original analysis: The assay estimated nucleated cells by amplifying reference gene primers. Using immunoSEQ multiplex PCR, the repertoire was profiled, and TCRdb retains in-frame clones only, with some absent. V, J and clone size were drawn from that table, and D and trimming were deduced from the DNA. In the table there are some 400,000 clones, around 87% of which are singletons. Germline CDR1 and CDR2: DFQATT and SNEGSKA (reference sequence). V was pared by 3 bases and J by 7 bases, with 7 bases between. This CDR3 has 11 residues. Input material: peripheral blood. The TCR was taken from a young man with active or convalescent COVID-19. The chain combines TRBV20-1 with TRBJ2-1; D not certain. CDR3 loop: CSASGENEQFF. CDR3 sequence (DNA): TGCAGTGCTAGCGGTGAGAATGAGCAGTTCTTC.